These 5 T cell receptor beta chains originate from one sample sequenced in a study of T-cell reconstitution after alpha-beta-depleted transplantation in children. The library targeted TCRbeta and was prepared with unique molecular identifiers. TCRdb ran MiXCR on the PCR reads and lists one entry per CDR3 protein. The repertoire has more than 400,000 distinct CDR3 sequences, approximately 41% of them found once; the top ten carry approximately 30%. The source was PBMCs, collected before TCRalphabeta/CD19-depleted stem cell transplant. The receptors come from a girl aged 2 to 10 with aplastic anemia, due to receive a stem cell transplant.

This rearrangement joins TRBV6-5 to TRBJ2-2; unclear D gene. The CDR3 spans 16 residues. Germline V CDR1 and CDR2: MNHEY, SVGAGI. Between the trimmed V and J ends, which lost 2 bases and 1 base, there was a span of 11 bases. For the CDR3, the DNA is TGTGCCAGCAGTTACCCCTCCGGCCTGAACACCGGGGAGCTGTTTTTT. Translating it yields CASSYPSGLNTGELFF.

This chain connects TRBV29-1 to TRBJ2-3; 11 bases agree with TRBD2. V lost 2 bases and J lost 3; bases outside the gene matches: 4. The CDR3 length is 15 residues. Per the germline V gene, CDR1 is SQVTM and CDR2 is ANQGSEA. The CDR3 nucleotides read TGCAGCGTTGAAAACCTAGCGGGAGGAACAGATACGCAGTATTTT. As protein: CSVENLAGGTDTQYF.

The CDR3 reads CASSPGVRAAEAFF. In nucleotides, the CDR3 is TGCGCCAGCAGCCCAGGCGTCAGGGCCGCTGAAGCTTTCTTT. This sequence joins TRBV4-1 and TRBJ1-1; D perhaps matches TRBD1 (5 bases). V gave up 4 bases and J gave up 6 bases, with 15 bases separating them. The CDR3 length is 14 residues. Germline-derived CDR1 and CDR2 are MGHRA and YSYEKL.

This clonotype was seen a few times. The chain links TRBV5-6 to TRBJ2-1, with 12 bases lining up with TRBD2. The germline gives CDR1 SGHDT, CDR2 YYEEEE. After removal of 2 bases from V and 1 base from J, the junction contained 7 bases not matched to a gene. This CDR3 is 18 amino acids long. The CDR3 protein is CASSFRTSGIRSYNEQFF. In DNA, the CDR3 is TGTGCCAGCAGCTTTCGGACTAGCGGGATACGGTCCTACAATGAGCAGTTCTTC. Using reference TRBV5-6 and TRBJ2-1 for the parts outside the CDR3, the full variable domain is DAGVTQSPTHLIKTRGQQVTLRCSPKSGHDTVSWYQQALGQGPQFIFQYYEEEERQRGNFPDRFSGHQFPNYSSELNVNALLLGDSALYLCASSFRTSGIRSYNEQFFGPGTRLTVL.

In the case of this clonotype: Its ends do not fully match the called genes, so a read error is possible. CDR3 sequence reads: CASSYSIGTRVYEQYF. The CDR3 DNA sequence: TGTGCCAGCAGTTACTCAATAGGGACTCGAGTCTACGAGCAGTATTTC. This chain uses TRBV6-5 with TRBJ2-7, with D perhaps matching TRBD2 (6 bases). The CDR3 has 16 residues. Germline CDR1 is MNHEY and CDR2 is SVGAGI.